This note documents a single T cell receptor beta chain sequence. The sample holds a few counts of this clonotype. Its target antigen remains unknown. It has no much larger one-base neighbor in the sample; base qualities were not kept. Library prep was done by PCR. The data were produced on an Illumina HiSeq 2500. TCR libraries were prepared with molecular barcoding, using unique molecular identifiers to normalize TCRbeta repertoire quantification. Using fastp at Q25 and MiXCR, TCRdb reprocessed the public reads and kept productive beta chains. Rows merge per CDR3 protein into single entries with the most common DNA and genes. The sample data list about 250,000 distinct CDR3 sequences, and 20% to 30% of these were observed just once. 4% to 6% of the sample is taken by the ten largest. The CDR1 and CDR2 encoded by the germline V gene (reference sequence) are SGHNT and YYREEE. From cysteine to phenylalanine, the CDR3 is 18 amino acids long. Only CDR3 DNA is held: 54 bases, read in frame from base 1. V is cut back by 1 base and J by 7 bases, with 17 bases in the junction unmatched.

The data were obtained in a study of T-cell reconstitution after alpha-beta-depleted transplantation in children (dated by TCRdb to 2016 to 2017). Regarding the study in general: Using TCR repertoire profiling, the study quantitatively followed how T-cell immune reconstitution unfolded in children after TCRalphabeta/CD19-depleted allogeneic hematopoietic cell transplantation.

This sample's treatment or condition label indicates: allogeneic hematopoietic cell transplantation with graft depleted of TCRalphabeta T cells and CD19 B cells. The children who served as transplant recipients had been given grafts of TCRalphabeta/CD19-depleted allogeneic hematopoietic cells. Broader findings and caveats from the paper: Over subsequent months, a decline in hyperexpanded clone frequencies was noted, and after one year, T-cell counts and TCRbeta diversity were mostly ascribed to newly produced T cells. In some patients, high TCRbeta diversity at day 60 was attributed to recipient T cells and intrathymic progenitors that had survived conditioning. The apparently early recovery of alphabetaT-cell counts about two months after transplant reportedly depended on only several hundred rapidly expanded clones that came from non-depleted graft cells.

The receptor chain draws on TRBV5-4 and TRBJ2-1, with TRBD1 matching 7 junction bases. The sample was PBMCs, mostly from graft donor cells, taken 360 days after TCRalphabeta/CD19-depleted stem cell transplant. This TCR was sampled from a female patient younger than 10 who had a stem cell transplant for congenital amegakaryocytic thrombocytopenia, so the T cells may come from the graft donor. In nucleotides, the sequence is TGTGCCAGCAGCTTGTATTGGTATAGACAGGGCGGGCGGAATGAGCAGTTCTTC. Translated, this is CASSLYWYRQGGRNEQFF.